The clone carrying this T cell receptor beta chain was seen a few times. This sample stems from a study of identical twins. V was cut by 4 bases and J by 7 bases, with 10 bases left in between. This CDR3 has 12 amino acids. Per germline, CDR1 SGHVS and CDR2 FQNEAQ. TCRdb analysed the 5' RACE reads with MiXCR anew, one entry per CDR3 protein. The table shows 700,000 or so distinct CDR3 sequences, with around 8.6% occurring only once. Separately, the same data were catalogued under a study of yellow fever vaccine responses in identical twins.

The sample comprised PBMCs. The TCR sequence derives from a woman aged 18-29 years in good health. The J gene is TRBJ1-1, the V gene TRBV7-8, with D perhaps matching TRBD1 (5 bases). The CDR3 bases are TGTGCCAGCAGCTACGGGGCCCTTGAAGCTTTCTTT. This gives the protein CASSYGALEAFF.